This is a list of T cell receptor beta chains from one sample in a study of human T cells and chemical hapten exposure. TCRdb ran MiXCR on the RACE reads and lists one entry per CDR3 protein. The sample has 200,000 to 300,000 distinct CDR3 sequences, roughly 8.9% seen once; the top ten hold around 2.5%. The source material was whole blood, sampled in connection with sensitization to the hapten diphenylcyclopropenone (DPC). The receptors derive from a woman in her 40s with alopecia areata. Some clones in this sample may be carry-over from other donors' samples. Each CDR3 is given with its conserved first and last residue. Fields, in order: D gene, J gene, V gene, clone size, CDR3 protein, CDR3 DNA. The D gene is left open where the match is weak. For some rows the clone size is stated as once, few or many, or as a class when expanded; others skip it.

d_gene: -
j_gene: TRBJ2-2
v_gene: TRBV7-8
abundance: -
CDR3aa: CASSHSSGDTGELFF
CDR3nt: TGTGCCAGCAGCCATTCCTCAGGGGACACCGGGGAGCTGTTTTTT

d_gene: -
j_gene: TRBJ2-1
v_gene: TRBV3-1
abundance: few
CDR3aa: CASSQEISGYNEQFF
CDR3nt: TGTGCCAGCAGCCAAGAAATTAGCGGCTACAATGAGCAGTTCTTC

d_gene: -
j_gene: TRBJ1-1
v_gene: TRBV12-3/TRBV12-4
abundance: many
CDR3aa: CASSLTVEAFF
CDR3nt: TGTGCCAGCAGTTTGACAGTTGAAGCTTTCTTT

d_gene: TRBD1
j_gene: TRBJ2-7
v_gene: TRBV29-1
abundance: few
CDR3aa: CSVATGGRREQYF
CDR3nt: TGCAGCGTCGCGACAGGGGGCAGGAGGGAGCAGTACTTC

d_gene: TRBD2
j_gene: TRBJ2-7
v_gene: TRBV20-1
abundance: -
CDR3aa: CSASGPSGSTYEQYF
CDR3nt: TGCAGTGCTAGTGGACCTAGCGGGAGTACTTACGAGCAGTACTTC

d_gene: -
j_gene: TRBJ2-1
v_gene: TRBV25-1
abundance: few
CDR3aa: CARWQYNEQFF
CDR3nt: TGTGCCAGGTGGCAGTACAATGAGCAGTTCTTC

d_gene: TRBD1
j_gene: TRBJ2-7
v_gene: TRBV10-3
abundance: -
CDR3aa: CATLSTLTGGYEQYF
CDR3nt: TGTGCCACGCTCTCAACTCTGACAGGGGGCTACGAGCAGTACTTC

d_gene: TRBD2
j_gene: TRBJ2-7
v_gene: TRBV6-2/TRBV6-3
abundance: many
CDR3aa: CASSHTGLADYEQYF
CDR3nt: TGTGCCAGCAGCCACACGGGACTAGCGGACTACGAGCAGTACTTC

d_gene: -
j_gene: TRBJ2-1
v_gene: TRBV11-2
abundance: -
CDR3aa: CASSLWRDEQFF
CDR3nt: TGTGCCAGCAGCTTATGGCGGGATGAGCAGTTCTTC

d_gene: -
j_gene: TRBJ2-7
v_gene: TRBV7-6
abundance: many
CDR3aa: CASSSRDTAYEQYF
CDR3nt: TGTGCCAGCAGCTCCAGGGACACCGCCTACGAGCAGTACTTC

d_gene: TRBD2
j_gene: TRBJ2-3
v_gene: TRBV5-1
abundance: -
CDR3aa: CASSLAPGLASDTQYF
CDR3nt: TGCGCCAGCAGCCTAGCGCCGGGACTAGCATCTGATACGCAGTATTTT

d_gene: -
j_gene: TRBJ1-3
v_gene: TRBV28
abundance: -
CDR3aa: CASSLVSGAFSGNTIYF
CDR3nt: TGTGCCAGCAGTTTGGTCTCAGGGGCCTTCTCTGGAAACACCATATATTTT

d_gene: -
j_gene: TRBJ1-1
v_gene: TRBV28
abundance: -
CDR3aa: CASSSLEEVKSEAFF
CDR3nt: TGTGCCAGCAGTTCCCTCGAGGAGGTTAAGAGTGAAGCTTTCTTT

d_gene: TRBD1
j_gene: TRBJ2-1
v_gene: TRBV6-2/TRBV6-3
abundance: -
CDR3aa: CASSRMDRYNEQFF
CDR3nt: TGTGCCAGCAGCCGAATGGACAGGTACAATGAGCAGTTCTTC

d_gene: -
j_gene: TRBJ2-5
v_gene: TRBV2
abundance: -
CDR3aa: CASSGALRETQYF
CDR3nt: TGTGCCAGCAGTGGGGCCCTCAGGGAGACCCAGTACTTC

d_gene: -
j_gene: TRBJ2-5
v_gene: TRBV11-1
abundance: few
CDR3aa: CASSLSSWETQYF
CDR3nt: TGTGCCAGCAGCTTATCCTCCTGGGAGACCCAGTACTTC

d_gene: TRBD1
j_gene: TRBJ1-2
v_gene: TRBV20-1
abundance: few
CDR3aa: CSALDRVNYGYTF
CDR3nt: TGCAGTGCTTTGGACAGGGTTAACTATGGCTACACCTTC

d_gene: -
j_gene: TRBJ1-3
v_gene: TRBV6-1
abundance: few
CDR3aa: CASSANSGNTIYF
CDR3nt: TGTGCCAGCAGTGCTAATTCTGGAAACACCATATATTTT

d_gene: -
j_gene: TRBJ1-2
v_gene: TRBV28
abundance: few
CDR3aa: CASSLGSDLHYGYTF
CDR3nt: TGTGCCAGCAGTTTAGGGAGCGACCTTCACTATGGCTACACCTTC

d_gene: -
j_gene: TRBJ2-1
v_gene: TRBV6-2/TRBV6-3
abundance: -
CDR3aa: CASSWSLEYNEQFF
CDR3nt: TGTGCCAGCAGTTGGAGTCTAGAGTACAATGAGCAGTTCTTC

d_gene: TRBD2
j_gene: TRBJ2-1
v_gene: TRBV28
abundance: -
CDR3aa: CASSFPPGLAESYNEQFF
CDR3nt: TGTGCCAGCAGTTTTCCGCCGGGACTAGCGGAGTCCTACAATGAGCAGTTCTTC

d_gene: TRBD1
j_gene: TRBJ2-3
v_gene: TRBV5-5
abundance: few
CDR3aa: CASSSRDRGVGDTQYF
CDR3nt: TGTGCCAGCAGCTCCCGGGACAGGGGAGTGGGAGATACGCAGTATTTT

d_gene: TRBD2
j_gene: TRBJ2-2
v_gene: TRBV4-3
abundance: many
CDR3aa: CASSQQLAGEAGELFF
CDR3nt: TGCGCCAGCAGCCAACAACTAGCGGGAGAGGCCGGGGAGCTGTTTTTT

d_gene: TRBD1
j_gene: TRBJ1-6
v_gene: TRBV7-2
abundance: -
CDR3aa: CASRLATGRDSPLHF
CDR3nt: TGTGCCAGCAGGTTGGCGACAGGGAGGGATTCACCCCTCCACTTT

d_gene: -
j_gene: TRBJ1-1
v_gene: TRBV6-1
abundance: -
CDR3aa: CASSGKRPLSANTEAFF
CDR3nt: TGTGCCAGCAGTGGGAAACGACCTCTGTCCGCGAACACTGAAGCTTTCTTT